This passage covers 18 T cell receptor beta chains from one sample sequenced in a study of blood T cell repertoires in COVID-19. Produced via immunoSEQ multiplex PCR; TCRdb's table is partial and in-frame only. The repertoire holds some 220,000 clones, with about 81% as singletons. The material sequenced was peripheral blood. Source of these receptors: a woman in her 70s with COVID-19, enrolled during active disease.

This chain links TRBV27 with TRBJ2-6; D ambiguous. The length of the CDR3 is 17 residues. The germline gives CDR1 MNHEY, CDR2 SMNVEV (reference sequence). V lost 3 bases, J lost 0 bases, and 12 bases lay in between. The CDR3 DNA reads as TGTGCCAGCAGTTTGTGGCCTCCTCTCTCTGGGGCCAACGTCCTGACTTTC. Translation gives CASSLWPPLSGANVLTF.

V gene TRBV25-1 combines with J gene TRBJ2-1, with 8 positions matching TRBD2. The CDR3 length is 11 residues. The germline V gene has CDR1 MGHDK and CDR2 SYGVNS. J gave up 12 bases and V 8 bases, and 6 bases lay outside the gene matches. The CDR3 DNA follows: TGTGCCAGCGGACTAGCTGGTGGGCAGTTCTTC. Its translation: CASGLAGGQFF. Supplemented by reference TRBV25-1 and TRBJ2-1, the full variable domain reads EADIYQTPRYLVIGTGKKITLECSQTMGHDKMYWYQQDPGMELHLIHYSYGVNSTEKGDLSSESTVSRIRTEHFPLTLESARPSHTSQYLCASGLAGGQFFGPGTRLTVL.

The rearrangement joins TRBV28 to TRBJ1-1, with a weak D call TRBD1 (5 bases). There are 12 residues in the CDR3. The ends were cut back, 8 bases at V and 8 bases at J, with 15 bases in the middle. Per germline, CDR1 MDHEN and CDR2 SYDVKM. CDR3 nucleotide sequence: TGTGCCAGCCACCTCGGTAGGGGAGAAGCTTTCTTT. Protein: CASHLGRGEAFF.

Details on this clone: This clone may be a read error of a much larger clone one base away. The chain joins TRBV11-2 to TRBJ2-2, with unresolved D. Deletions cut 5 bases from V and 3 bases from J, with 4 bases between. The germline CDR1 and CDR2 sequences are SGHAT and FQNNGV. The CDR3 covers 12 residues. CDR3 DNA: TGTGCCAGCAGCCTCTACACCGGGGAGCTGTTTTTT. This codes for CASSLYTGELFF.

This clone was seen more than once but under ten times. Relative to the germline gene, one junction end is altered; a read error may explain this. The chain is built from TRBV30 and TRBJ1-1; D possibly corresponds to TRBD1 (5 bases). This CDR3 comprises 14 residues. The germline V gene encodes CDR1 GTSNPN and CDR2 SVGIG (reference sequence). This CDR3 reads CARREKNRPTEAFF. The DNA of the CDR3 is TGTGCCCGGAGGGAGAAGAACAGGCCCACTGAAGCTTTCTTT.

This sequence joins TRBV11-1 and TRBJ2-1, with 11 bases lining up with TRBD2. CDR1 SGHAT and CDR2 FQDESV come from the germline V gene (reference sequence). The V and J ends lost 4 bases and 3 bases, in that order; junction bases with no gene match: 2. The CDR3 extends over 15 amino acids. In DNA form, the CDR3 reads TGTGCCAGCAGCTCGGGACTAGCGGTCTACAATGAGCAGTTCTTC. As protein: CASSSGLAVYNEQFF. The whole variable domain, filled in from reference TRBV11-1 and TRBJ2-1, reads EAEVAQSPRYKITEKSQAVAFWCDPISGHATLYWYRQILGQGPELLVQFQDESVVDDSQLPKDRFSAERLKGVDSTLKIQPAELGDSAMYLCASSSGLAVYNEQFFGPGTRLTVL.

The chain uses TRBV5-4 and TRBJ1-2, with D perhaps matching TRBD1 (5 bases). With 6 bases removed from V and 4 bases from J, the gap between germline ends came to 19 bases. CDR1 is SGHNT, CDR2 YYREEE, per germline (reference sequence). This CDR3 spans 15 amino acids. DNA of the CDR3: TGTGCCAGCACCGCCGGGCGCAGGGAAGGCTATGGCTACACCTTC. This encodes CASTAGRREGYGYTF.

This sequence joins TRBV3-1 (or the pseudogene TRBV3-2) and TRBJ1-5; TRBD1 is a possible D gene (5 bases). V dropped 1 base and J dropped 4 bases, with 11 bases sitting between them. Germline CDR1 and CDR2: LGHDT and YNNKEL (reference sequence). The CDR3 sequence is 15 residues long. In DNA form, the CDR3 reads TGTGCCAGCAGCCAAGGGTCGGCAGGGAATCAGCCCCAGCATTTT. Its translation: CASSQGSAGNQPQHF.

The chain employs TRBV3-1 (or the pseudogene TRBV3-2) and TRBJ1-1; 7 nucleotides line up with TRBD1. The CDR3 is made up of 13 amino acids. V was clipped by 5 bases and J by 11 bases; unmatched bases: 11. In germline, CDR1 is LGHDT, CDR2 YNNKEL (reference sequence). CDR3 amino acids: CASSAIGGVGAFF. Here the CDR3 DNA reads TGTGCCAGCAGCGCGATAGGGGGCGTGGGGGCTTTCTTT.

The chain is built from TRBV6-2 or TRBV6-3 and TRBJ2-7, with 7 bases aligning to TRBD1. The CDR3 runs 13 residues. Germline assignment: CDR1 MNHEY and CDR2 SVGEGT. V trimming: 6 bases; J trimming: 4 bases; junction bases outside the gene matches: 6. CDR3 loop: CASSKGALYEQYF. CDR3 nucleotides: TGTGCCAGCAGCAAGGGGGCCCTATACGAGCAGTACTTC.

This sequence joins TRBV4-3 and TRBJ1-4; possibly TRBD1 for D (5 bases). V was clipped by 3 bases and J by 6 bases, with 20 bases between them. This CDR3 is 17 amino acids long. The germline CDR1 and CDR2 sequences are LGHNA and YSLEER. CDR3 nucleotide sequence: TGCGCCAGCAGCCAGTTCTTAATGGGGGGTTGGGATGAAAAACTGTTTTTT. Encoded protein: CASSQFLMGGWDEKLFF.

The chain joins TRBV28 to TRBJ1-1; D possibly corresponds to TRBD1 (5 bases). V was shortened by 8 bases and J by 3 bases, with 10 bases between the two germline ends. CDR1 and CDR2 (germline): MDHEN, SYDVKM. CDR3 length equals 12 residues. The CDR3 DNA reads TGTGCCAGCGGTTCAGGGCACACTGAAGCTTTCTTT. Protein: CASGSGHTEAFF.

This chain uses TRBV27 with TRBJ2-1, with TRBD2 matching over 10 bases. This CDR3 is built from 16 residues. The germline V gene has CDR1 MNHEY and CDR2 SMNVEV (reference sequence). The V segment lost 3 bases and the J segment 7 bases; nucleotides outside the gene matches: 9. CDR3: CASSLISLAGVNEQFF. DNA of the CDR3: TGTGCCAGCAGTTTGATATCCCTAGCGGGAGTTAATGAGCAGTTCTTC.

The V call is TRBV3-1 (or the pseudogene TRBV3-2), the J call TRBJ2-3; TRBD1 agrees at 7 bases. The CDR3 has 13 residues. Germline CDR1 reads LGHDT; CDR2 reads YNNKEL (reference sequence). The V and J ends lost 4 bases and 6 bases, in that order; junction bases with no gene match: 4. The CDR3 sequence: CASSPGGRDTQYF. The CDR3 nucleotides read TGTGCCAGCAGCCCAGGGGGACGGGATACGCAGTATTTT.

The gene calls are TRBV6-5 and TRBJ2-2; 7 bases are shared with TRBD1. CDR3 length: 14 amino acids. Germline V lookup: CDR1 MNHEY, CDR2 SVGAGI. V lost 8 bases and J lost 2; bases outside the gene matches: 5. This CDR3 is CASGNRGNTGELFF. The DNA of the CDR3 is TGTGCCAGCGGAAACAGGGGAAACACCGGGGAGCTGTTTTTT.

This clone was seen more than once but under ten times. The chain links TRBV12-3 or TRBV12-4 to TRBJ1-2; D is unresolved. This CDR3 is 13 amino acids long. Trimming removed 1 base at V and 6 bases at J, with 9 bases between. As DNA, the CDR3 is TGTGCCAGCAGTTTAGACCTACGAAATGGCTACACCTTC. Residues: CASSLDLRNGYTF.

This chain connects TRBV11-2 to TRBJ2-3, with 13 bases matching TRBD2. Germline CDR1 reads SGHAT; CDR2 reads FQNNGV. The CDR3 is 15 amino acids. Germline trimming cut 5 bases from V and 1 base from J; bases unmatched to any gene: 0. The CDR3 sequence is CASSGLAGGTDTQYF. The CDR3 DNA reads TGTGCCAGCAGCGGACTAGCGGGAGGCACAGATACGCAGTATTTT.

In nucleotides, the CDR3 is TGCAGCGGGACTAGCGGCACAGATACGCAGTATTTT. It yields the protein CSGTSGTDTQYF. This chain uses TRBV29-1 with TRBJ2-3; 9 bases align to TRBD2. CDR1 and CDR2 (germline): SQVTM, ANQGSEA. The CDR3 covers 12 residues. V was pared by 7 bases and J by 1 base, with 0 bases of the junction left unmatched.